This T cell receptor (beta chain) derives from a study of T cells expressing NK-cell markers (TCRdb year 2020). For the wider study: Fewer than ten donors provided sorted CD3+CD56+NKG2C+, CD3+CD56+NKG2C- and CD3+CD56-NKG2C+ T-cell subsets, whose TCR beta-chain repertoires were profiled. Among the eight sequenced donors, only one was HCMV-seronegative, while the other seven were HCMV-seropositive. The eight sequenced donors were randomly selected healthy volunteers, three men and five women. Sequencing of the libraries produced 2 x 150 bp reads on Illumina HiSeq 2000/2500, MiSeq or NextSeq.

Including cysteine and phenylalanine, the CDR3 has 15 amino acids. The coding DNA is unavailable. From a lookup of the germline V gene (reference sequence), CDR1 and CDR2 are LNHDA and SQIVND. The reads were generated on an Illumina HiSeq 2000. TCR beta cDNA libraries were made by 5'RACE template switching that added a universal primer site and unique molecular identifiers. cDNA synthesis was primed from the TCR beta constant segment, followed by two successive PCR amplification steps. As for the original processing: MIGEC was used to demultiplex reads and group reads by UMI, and MiTCR was used to assemble and quantify clonotypes. To exclude erroneous sequences, only TCR cDNA sequences supported by at least two reads were retained. The tcR package was used for downstream repertoire analysis, and clonotypes were matched between fractions using CDR3 nucleotide sequence together with V segment. VDJmatch was used to annotate antigen specificity against VDJdb, with one amino acid substitution in CDR3 allowed. The reads, reprocessed by TCRdb, yield one row per CDR3 protein sequence and no DNA. These V and J calls are TCRdb output, not the study's own analysis. This sample's table lists around 380,000 distinct CDR3 sequences. Around 10% of the sample is in the top ten clones.

Remarks on this clonotype: Its antigen is unknown.

Results and caveats for the whole study, not just this receptor: Whether the expanded NKG2C-expressing T cell clones were specific for HCMV antigens remained unclear. For roughly six donors, the dominant CD3+CD56+NKG2C+ clonotypes were among the top 10 CD8+ clonotypes and accounted for roughly 1.0-7.5% of CD8+ T cells. Those dominant clonotypes were again the most abundant among CD3+CD56-NKG2C+ cells in a handful of donors, at about 28.3-60.1%.

HCMV serostatus was determined by detecting HCMV-specific IgG in serum with a commercial ELISA kit. Peripheral blood mononuclear cells were isolated from blood by Ficoll density gradient centrifugation. The rearrangement combines TRBV19 with TRBJ1-5; the D gene TCRdb calls, TRBD1, cannot be checked with no DNA. This receptor was identified in a woman aged 50 to 60 in good health. Donor details come from another sample of the same person, matched by shared clones. Specimen: blood T cells: a sorted CD56 or NKG2C T cell subset, CD4+ or CD8+ T cells, or bulk PBMC T cells (not recorded which). The CDR3 loop reads CASRGLGVDNQPQHF.